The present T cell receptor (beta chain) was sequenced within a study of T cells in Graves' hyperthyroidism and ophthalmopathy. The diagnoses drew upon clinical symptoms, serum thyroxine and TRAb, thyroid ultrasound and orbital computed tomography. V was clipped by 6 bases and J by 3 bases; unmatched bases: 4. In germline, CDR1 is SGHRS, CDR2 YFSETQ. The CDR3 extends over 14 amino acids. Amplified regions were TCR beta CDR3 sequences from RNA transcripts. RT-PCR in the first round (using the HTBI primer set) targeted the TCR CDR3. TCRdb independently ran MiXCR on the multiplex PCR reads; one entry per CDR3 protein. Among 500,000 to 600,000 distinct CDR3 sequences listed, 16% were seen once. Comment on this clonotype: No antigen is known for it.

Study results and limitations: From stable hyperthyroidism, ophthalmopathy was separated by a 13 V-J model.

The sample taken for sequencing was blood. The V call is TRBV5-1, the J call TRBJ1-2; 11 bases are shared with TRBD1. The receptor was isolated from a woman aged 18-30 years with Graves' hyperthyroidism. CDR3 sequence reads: CASKPGQGDYGYTF. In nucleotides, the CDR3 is TGCGCCAGCAAACCGGGACAGGGGGACTATGGCTACACCTTC.